This T cell receptor beta chain originates from a study of cytomegalovirus exposure and HLA in healthy donors. Study-wide findings and caveats: HLA-A and HLA-B allele assignments for most subjects were reportedly predicted accurately using TCR beta sequences. A later analysis linked a missense variant in DCLRE1C to the trimming of TCR beta V and J genes.

The germline gives CDR1 SGHVS, CDR2 FNYEAQ. With 5 bases removed from V and 7 bases from J, the gap between germline ends came to 15 bases. The CDR3 sequence is 14 residues long. Details on this clone: What it recognizes is unknown.

With 60 Vbeta and 13 Jbeta primers, the PCR was carried out. TCRdb keeps only in-frame clones here, not all; method: immunoSEQ multiplex PCR. Of approximately 100,000 clones in the sample, about 74% were seen once. Sequenced: PBMCs. The clonotype comes from a man in his sixties in good health and CMV-seropositive. The chain has TRBV7-6 and TRBJ2-1; D unclear. The CDR3 DNA reads as TGTGCCAGCAGCCTTGAGCCCCAGGAAAATGAGCAGTTCTTC. Amino acids: CASSLEPQENEQFF.